This record covers a single TCR beta chain. The target antigen is unknown. The sample originates from a study of identical twins. CDR3 length: 18 residues. Losses at the gene ends were 6 bases for V and 0 bases for J; bases not matched to a gene: 16. Germline V gene sequence: CDR1 MNHEY, CDR2 SMNVEV (reference sequence). Study results and limitations: The study reached conclusions through statistical analysis that was cross-sectional, not following the same donors. Within twin pairs, the out-of-frame alpha sequences they shared showed excess low generation probability.

MiXCR was run by TCRdb on the 5' RACE reads, yielding one entry per CDR3 protein. The table lists about 570,000 distinct CDR3 sequences, over 8.5% of them singletons, with around 3% in the top ten. This same sample was also taken into another study, of yellow fever vaccine responses in identical twins.

Input material: PBMCs. V is TRBV27 and J is TRBJ1-1; 7 bases are a match to TRBD1. The receptor was isolated from a young woman in good health. This CDR3 is CASRDRRGNPQMNTEAFF. In nucleotides, the CDR3 is TGTGCCAGCAGGGACAGGAGGGGTAACCCCCAAATGAACACTGAAGCTTTCTTT.